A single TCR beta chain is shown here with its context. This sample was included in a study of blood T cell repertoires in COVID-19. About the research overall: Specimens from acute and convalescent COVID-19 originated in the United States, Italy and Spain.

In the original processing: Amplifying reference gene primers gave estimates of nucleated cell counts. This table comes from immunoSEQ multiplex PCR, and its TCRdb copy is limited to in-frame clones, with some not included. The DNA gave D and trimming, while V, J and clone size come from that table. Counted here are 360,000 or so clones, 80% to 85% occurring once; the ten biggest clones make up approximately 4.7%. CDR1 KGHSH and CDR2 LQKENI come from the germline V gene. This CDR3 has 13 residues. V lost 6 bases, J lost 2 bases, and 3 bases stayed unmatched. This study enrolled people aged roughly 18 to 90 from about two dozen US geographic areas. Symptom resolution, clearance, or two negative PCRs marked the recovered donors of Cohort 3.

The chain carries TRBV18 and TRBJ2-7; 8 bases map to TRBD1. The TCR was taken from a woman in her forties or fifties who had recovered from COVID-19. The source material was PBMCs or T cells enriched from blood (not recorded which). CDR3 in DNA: TGTGCCAGCTCCAGGACAGGGACCTACGAGCAGTACTTC. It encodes CASSRTGTYEQYF.